These T cell receptor beta chains were read from a single sample in a study of blood T cell repertoires in COVID-19. Profiled with immunoSEQ multiplex PCR; TCRdb holds only in-frame clones, not every one. The sample contains roughly 39,000 clones, about four fifths of which appear only once. Source material: peripheral blood. The receptor set was obtained from a man between 65 and 85 years old with acute or convalescent COVID-19. The CDR3 runs from the conserved cysteine through the conserved F or W. Each record gives: clone size, CDR3 length, J gene, D gene, V gene, CDR3 protein, CDR3 DNA. The D gene is left open where the match is weak. A clone size is listed for some rows: how often the clone was seen (once, few, many), or a class if it is expanded.

NA	12	TRBJ2-7	NA	TRBV29-1	CSVAPFEYEQYF	TGCAGCGTTGCCCCTTTTGAGTACGAGCAGTACTTC
NA	13	TRBJ2-3	NA	TRBV28	CASSWRRTDTQYF	TGTGCCAGCAGTTGGAGGCGGACAGATACGCAGTATTTT
few	14	TRBJ1-2	TRBD1	TRBV7-8	CASSRDRRNYGYTF	TGTGCCAGCAGCCGGGACAGGCGAAACTATGGCTACACCTTC
NA	11	TRBJ1-2	NA	TRBV7-9	CASSSSYGYTF	TGTGCCAGCAGCTCGAGCTATGGCTACACCTTC
NA	11	TRBJ2-7	TRBD1	TRBV20-1	CSGQGRDEQYF	TGCAGCGGACAGGGGAGGGACGAGCAGTACTTC
NA	12	TRBJ2-7	TRBD2	TRBV6-6	CASGGEDYEQYF	TGTGCCTCCGGGGGGGAAGACTACGAGCAGTACTTC
NA	13	TRBJ1-5	NA	TRBV5-1	CASSGDGNQPQHF	TGCGCCAGTTCAGGGGATGGCAATCAGCCCCAGCATTTT
once	13	TRBJ2-1	NA	TRBV12-3/TRBV12-4	CASSPSDYNEQFF	TGTGCCAGCAGCCCCTCAGATTACAATGAGCAGTTCTTC
once	13	TRBJ1-5	NA	TRBV18	CASSSSGNQPQHF	TGTGCCAGCTCCTCCAGCGGCAATCAGCCCCAGCATTTT
NA	13	TRBJ2-3	NA	TRBV15	CATSSSEADTQYF	TGTGCCACCAGCAGCTCAGAGGCAGATACGCAGTATTTT
NA	12	TRBJ2-1	NA	TRBV6-1	CASSERVSEQFF	TGTGCCAGCAGTGAAAGAGTCTCTGAGCAGTTCTTC
NA	14	TRBJ1-4	NA	TRBV19	CASLDWDQDEKLFF	TGTGCCAGCCTGGACTGGGATCAGGATGAAAAACTGTTTTTT
NA	14	TRBJ2-7	TRBD1	TRBV15	CATSPPTGFNEQYF	TGTGCCACCAGCCCCCCGACAGGGTTCAACGAGCAGTACTTC
NA	13	TRBJ1-2	TRBD1	TRBV6-6	CASNGQGLYGYTF	TGTGCCAGCAATGGACAGGGCCTCTATGGCTACACCTTC
NA	15	TRBJ2-1	TRBD2	TRBV4-2	CASSQAGGLYNEQFF	TGTGCCAGCAGCCAAGCGGGAGGGCTCTACAATGAGCAGTTCTTC
once	15	TRBJ1-5	NA	TRBV7-2	CASSFTGISNQPQHF	TGTGCCAGCAGCTTTACCGGGATTTCCAATCAGCCCCAGCATTTT
NA	15	TRBJ2-1	TRBD2	TRBV27	CASSLLPSGYNEQFF	TGTGCCAGCAGTTTACTGCCTAGCGGTTACAATGAGCAGTTCTTC
NA	14	TRBJ1-4	NA	TRBV7-9	CASSFLQDSEKLFF	TGTGCCAGCAGCTTCTTACAGGACAGCGAAAAACTGTTTTTT
NA	14	TRBJ2-7	NA	TRBV2	CASSDTGSRYEQYF	TGTGCCAGCAGTGATACAGGGTCCCGCTACGAGCAGTACTTC
NA	15	TRBJ2-2	NA	TRBV9	CASSDFSLNTGELFF	TGTGCCAGCAGCGATTTCTCCCTGAACACCGGGGAGCTGTTTTTT
few	18	TRBJ2-1	TRBD2	TRBV2	CASSEAGSGTSGRDEQFF	TGTGCCAGCAGTGAAGCGGGATCCGGGACTAGCGGGAGAGATGAGCAGTTCTTC
NA	11	TRBJ1-2	NA	TRBV6-5	CASSRGNGYTF	TGTGCCAGCAGTCGAGGTAATGGCTACACCTTC
NA	17	TRBJ2-6	TRBD1	TRBV15	CATSRVVGQARANVLTF	TGTGCCACCAGCAGAGTAGTTGGACAGGCCCGGGCCAACGTCCTGACTTTC
NA	17	TRBJ1-6	TRBD1	TRBV7-2	CASSPRGQSSYNSPLHF	TGTGCCAGCAGCCCCAGGGGACAGAGCTCCTATAATTCACCCCTCCACTTT
few	13	TRBJ2-7	TRBD2	TRBV3-1/TRBV3-2	CASSQTSGSSLFF	TGTGCCAGCAGCCAAACTAGCGGGAGTTCTCTGTTCTTC
few	14	TRBJ2-3	NA	TRBV28	CASSTHQGADTQYF	TGTGCCAGCAGTACCCATCAGGGCGCAGATACGCAGTATTTT
NA	15	TRBJ2-7	NA	TRBV20-1	CSASQVQGKNYEQYF	TGCAGTGCTAGTCAAGTCCAGGGGAAAAACTACGAGCAGTACTTC
NA	13	TRBJ2-7	NA	TRBV18	CASHRDTNYEQYF	TGTGCCAGCCACCGAGACACCAACTACGAGCAGTACTTC
few	12	TRBJ1-2	TRBD1	TRBV7-9	CASTTGAYGYTF	TGTGCCAGCACGACAGGGGCCTATGGCTACACCTTC
NA	13	TRBJ2-1	NA	TRBV5-1	CASSLASYNEQFF	TGCGCCAGCAGCTTGGCCAGCTACAATGAGCAGTTCTTC
once	14	TRBJ2-7	TRBD2	TRBV15	CATTIETSGYEQYF	TGTGCCACCACGATCGAGACTAGCGGATACGAGCAGTACTTC
few	11	TRBJ1-2	NA	TRBV28	CASASQGRYTF	TGTGCCAGCGCCTCTCAGGGGCGGTACACCTTC
NA	16	TRBJ2-1	TRBD2	TRBV5-5	CASSSVGTSLYNEQFF	TGTGCCAGCAGCTCGGTAGGGACTAGCCTCTACAATGAGCAGTTCTTC
once	16	TRBJ2-1	TRBD2	TRBV10-1	CASSDRASGTNNEQFF	TGCGCCAGCAGTGATAGGGCTAGCGGGACTAACAATGAGCAGTTCTTC
NA	17	TRBJ1-3	NA	TRBV28	CASSLPRTYLPGNTIYF	TGTGCCAGCAGCCTTCCCCGGACATACCTTCCTGGAAACACCATATATTTT
once	17	TRBJ1-3	NA	TRBV5-4	CASSLMMSGLSGNTIYF	TGTGCCAGCAGCTTGATGATGTCAGGTCTCTCTGGAAACACCATATATTTT
NA	14	TRBJ1-2	TRBD1	TRBV3-1/TRBV3-2	CASSQGTGYYGYTF	TGTGCCAGCAGCCAAGGGACAGGATACTATGGCTACACCTTC
NA	11	TRBJ1-5	NA	TRBV28	CASNVAGPQHF	TGTGCCAGCAACGTAGCCGGGCCCCAGCATTTT
NA	16	TRBJ1-3	NA	TRBV18	CASSLDRQGSGNTIYF	TGTGCCAGCTCGCTCGACAGGCAAGGTTCTGGAAACACCATATATTTT
NA	17	TRBJ1-4	NA	TRBV10-3	CAISESGGSSTNEKLFF	TGTGCCATCAGTGAGTCGGGAGGGAGTTCAACTAATGAAAAACTGTTTTTT
NA	14	TRBJ2-1	TRBD2	TRBV7-9	CASSPWTSQNEQFF	TGTGCCAGCAGCCCGTGGACTAGCCAGAATGAGCAGTTCTTC
NA	14	TRBJ1-1	NA	TRBV5-1	CASSLEQGYTEAFF	TGCGCCAGCAGCTTGGAGCAGGGTTACACTGAAGCTTTCTTT
NA	15	TRBJ2-7	TRBD2	TRBV5-4	CASSLKLAGAHEQYF	TGTGCCAGCAGCTTGAAGCTAGCGGGAGCTCACGAGCAGTACTTC
NA	15	TRBJ1-2	NA	TRBV5-8	CASSLLEEANYGYTF	TGTGCCAGCAGCTTGTTGGAGGAGGCTAACTATGGCTACACCTTC